The next 26 T cell receptor beta chains were all read from a single sample in a study of Graves' ophthalmopathy and Graves' hyperthyroidism. Amplification of the TCR beta CDR3 regions used RNA transcripts (as template). In the first round, RT-PCR was carried out with HTBI primers, and a multiplex PCR formed the second round. TCRdb re-derived calls from the multiplex PCR reads in MiXCR, one entry per CDR3 protein. The table lists just over 400,000 distinct CDR3 sequences, around 21% of them singletons, with roughly 3% in the top ten. The specimen was peripheral blood. These receptors all stem from a woman under 30 with stable Graves' hyperthyroidism.

This clonotype was seen repeatedly, ten times or more. The CDR3 spells CASSRDRENSPLHF. For the CDR3, the DNA is TGTGCCAGCTCACGGGACAGGGAAAACTCACCCCTCCACTTT. The chain joins TRBV18 to TRBJ1-6; 9 bases map to TRBD1. Losses at the gene ends were 4 bases for V and 10 bases for J; bases not matched to a gene: 5. Germline CDR1 KGHSH, CDR2 LQKENI. The CDR3 contains 14 residues.

This clonotype was observed many times. V and J are TRBV6-2 or TRBV6-3 and TRBJ1-1, with D uncertain. Trimming stripped 8 bases from V and 1 base from J, with 11 bases between. This CDR3 has 13 amino acids. The germline V gene has CDR1 MNHEY and CDR2 SVGEGT. The CDR3 nucleotides are TGTGCCAGCCTACCCAGCTGGAACACTGAAGCTTTCTTT. The encoded protein is CASLPSWNTEAFF.

This clonotype occurred many times. The chain couples TRBV7-2 to TRBJ2-5, with D possibly matching TRBD1 (5 bases). From germline, CDR1 is SGHTA and CDR2 FQGNSA. The CDR3 totals 15 residues. Trimming pared 2 bases from V and 0 bases from J, leaving 10 bases between. The CDR3 DNA reads as TGTGCCAGCAGCTTAAGGGGCCCGTACCAAGAGACCCAGTACTTC. This codes for CASSLRGPYQETQYF.

The table lists this clonotype with a few counts. V is TRBV12-3 or TRBV12-4 and J is TRBJ1-1; 7 nucleotides align to TRBD1. Losses at the gene ends were 5 bases for V and 4 bases for J; bases not matched to a gene: 10. CDR3 length: 15 amino acids. The CDR3 region is CASSPEVGGSTEAFF. The CDR3, as DNA: TGTGCCAGCAGTCCAGAGGTAGGGGGCAGCACTGAAGCTTTCTTT.

CDR3 protein: CASSYTMGYRASSYEQYF. Here the CDR3 DNA reads TGTGCCAGCAGTTACACGATGGGGTACAGGGCAAGCTCCTACGAGCAGTACTTC. The V and J genes are TRBV6-2 or TRBV6-3 and TRBJ2-7; D might be TRBD1 (6 bases). V was pared by 2 bases and J by 0 bases, with 20 bases between. Germline V gene data show CDR1 as MNHEY and CDR2 as SVGEGT. The CDR3 has 18 residues.

The CDR3 DNA reads as TGCAGTGCTAGAGATTTTTTAGGGGCGTACGAGCAGTACTTC. Its protein product is CSARDFLGAYEQYF. The rearrangement uses TRBV20-1 and TRBJ2-7; a possible D gene is TRBD1 (5 bases). The V gene lost 0 bases and the J gene lost 4 bases, with 13 bases spanning the gap. This CDR3 is built from 14 residues. The germline CDR1 and CDR2 sequences are DFQATT and SNEGSKA (reference sequence).

This chain uses TRBV11-2 with TRBJ2-1; D might be TRBD2 (6 bases). Between the trimmed V and J ends, which lost 7 bases and 7 bases, there was a span of 17 bases. The CDR3 has 14 amino acids. Germline V lookup: CDR1 SGHAT, CDR2 FQNNGV. The CDR3 loop is CASKSGFGRNEQFF. As DNA, the CDR3 is TGTGCCAGCAAGTCTGGATTTGGGAGGAATGAGCAGTTCTTC.

CDR3 region: CASSQASSRGTQYF. CDR3 sequence (DNA): TGTGCCAGCAGCCAAGCAAGTAGCCGGGGGACCCAGTACTTC. V and J are TRBV4-2 and TRBJ2-5; a possible D gene is TRBD2 (5 bases). Trimming took off 1 base at V and 7 bases at J, with 13 bases between the two ends. Germline V gene data show CDR1 as LGHNA and CDR2 as YNFKEQ. This CDR3 contains 14 residues.

This sequence joins TRBV5-1 and TRBJ2-5, with 8 bases fitting TRBD1. The J segment lost 2 bases and the V segment lost 7 bases, leaving 7 bases of the junction unmatched. The CDR3 is made up of 14 amino acids. CDR1 is SGHRS and CDR2 is YFSETQ in the germline V gene. The CDR3 coding sequence is TGCGCCAGCTCTATGCAGGGGGCTCAAGAGACCCAGTACTTC. Protein product: CASSMQGAQETQYF.

Many counts were recorded for this clonotype. This chain uses TRBV5-6 with TRBJ1-3, with TRBD1 as a possible D gene (5 bases). The CDR3 extends over 14 amino acids. V was cut by 2 bases and J by 2 bases, with 8 bases left in between. Germline loops: CDR1 SGHDT, CDR2 YYEEEE. The CDR3 sequence: CASSLGEAGNTIYF. The DNA for the CDR3 is TGTGCCAGCAGCTTAGGGGAGGCTGGAAACACCATATATTTT.

The chain has TRBV28 and TRBJ2-7, with TRBD1 identical over 9 bases. The CDR3 consists of 15 residues. Germline lookup yields CDR1 MDHEN and CDR2 SYDVKM. After removal of 1 base from V and 1 base from J, the junction contained 2 bases not matched to a gene. In DNA form, the CDR3 reads TGTGCCAGCAGTTTATTGGGACAGGGATCCTACGAGCAGTACTTC. As protein: CASSLLGQGSYEQYF.

This clonotype has just a few counts. The genes are TRBV13 and TRBJ2-2; D is uncertain. Trimming removed 5 bases from V and 9 bases from J, with 10 bases in between. CDR1 is PRHDT and CDR2 is FYEKMQ in the germline V gene (reference sequence). The CDR3 is 12 amino acids. In DNA form, the CDR3 reads TGTGCCAGCAGCCGCCCCCCCCGGGAGCTGTTTTTT. Translating it yields CASSRPPRELFF.

This clonotype was recorded many times. The rearrangement links TRBV30 to TRBJ1-5; D gene unclear. The CDR3 has 14 residues. Germline V lookup: CDR1 GTSNPN, CDR2 SVGIG (reference sequence). The V end lost 0 bases, the J end lost 6 bases, and 12 bases lay between the germline ends. CDR3 bases: TGTGCCTGGAGTGTAAGCAGTATTCCTCAGCCCCAGCATTTT. It translates to CAWSVSSIPQPQHF.

This clonotype was recorded at least ten times. The chain joins TRBV12-3 or TRBV12-4 to TRBJ1-2; D call uncertain. The CDR3 is 11 residues long. The V end lost 6 bases, the J end lost 5 bases, and 7 bases lay between the germline ends. The CDR3 nucleotides are TGTGCCAGCAGCCAAGGGTATGGCTACACCTTC. Encoded protein: CASSQGYGYTF.

This clonotype was detected ten times or more. The chain links TRBV28 to TRBJ1-5; TRBD1 matches 10 bases. Looked up from germline, CDR1 is MDHEN and CDR2 is SYDVKM. There are 18 residues in the CDR3. Unmatched junction bases numbered 8, after V lost 3 bases and J lost 0 bases. CDR3 in amino acids: CASSFRDRGLYSNQPQHF. CDR3 bases: TGTGCCAGCAGTTTCCGGGACAGGGGCCTCTATAGCAATCAGCCCCAGCATTTT. The full variable domain, in which reference TRBV28 and TRBJ1-5 provide the parts outside the CDR3, is DVKVTQSSRYLVKRTGEKVFLECVQDMDHENMFWYRQDPGLGLRLIYFSYDVKMKEKGDIPEGYSVSREKKERFSLILESASTNQTSMYLCASSFRDRGLYSNQPQHFGDGTRLSIL.

This clonotype was seen many times. The V gene is TRBV12-3 or TRBV12-4, the J gene TRBJ2-2; 8 bases map to TRBD2. The length of the CDR3 is 15 residues. With 5 bases clipped from V and 4 bases from J, the junction kept 6 bases outside the gene matches. The CDR3 DNA sequence: TGTGCCAGCAGTCCCGGGACTAGTGGCACCGGGGAGCTGTTTTTT. This sequence encodes CASSPGTSGTGELFF.

This clonotype was seen ten or more times. The gene calls are TRBV7-2 and TRBJ2-7, with 10 bases fitting TRBD2. The CDR3 spans 14 residues. The V and J ends lost 5 bases and 2 bases, in that order; junction bases with no gene match: 3. Germline CDR1 SGHTA, CDR2 FQGNSA. The CDR3 loop reads CASSKREGPYEQYF. CDR3 nucleotide sequence: TGTGCCAGCAGCAAGCGGGAGGGACCCTACGAGCAGTACTTC.

Ten or more counts support this clonotype. The rearrangement uses TRBV20-1 and TRBJ2-7; the D gene is possibly TRBD1 (6 bases). The CDR3 totals 12 residues. V dropped 5 bases and J dropped 2 bases, with 10 bases sitting between them. From germline, CDR1 is DFQATT and CDR2 SNEGSKA (reference sequence). CDR3 coding DNA: TGCAGTGCTTGGACAGATACCTACGAGCAGTACTTC. It is translated as CSAWTDTYEQYF.

The gene calls are TRBV6-1 and TRBJ1-5; 9 nucleotides align to TRBD1. This CDR3 has 15 amino acids. In germline, CDR1 is MNHNS, CDR2 SASEGT. V shed 4 bases, J shed 7 bases, and the junction held 8 bases outside the gene matches. The CDR3 DNA reads as TGTGCCAGCAGTGGGGTACAGGGGGCGCCCCAGCCCCAGCATTTT. It encodes CASSGVQGAPQPQHF.

The V call is TRBV7-2, the J call TRBJ1-6; 10 bases map to TRBD1. J was trimmed by 0 bases and V by 1 base; bases with no gene match: 3. CDR3 length: 18 residues. Germline values: CDR1 SGHTA, CDR2 FQGNSA. CDR3 protein: CASSLGTGGSSYNSPLHF. Here the CDR3 DNA reads TGTGCCAGCAGCTTAGGGACAGGGGGGAGCTCCTATAATTCACCCCTCCACTTT.

The rearrangement joins TRBV2 to TRBJ1-6; 9 bases are a match to TRBD1. The V segment lost 2 bases and the J segment 11 bases; nucleotides outside the gene matches: 7. This CDR3 has 15 amino acids. The germline V gene encodes CDR1 SNHLY and CDR2 FYNNEI. The CDR3 is CASSERTGAGAPLHF. CDR3 DNA sequence: TGTGCCAGCAGTGAAAGGACAGGGGCAGGAGCACCCCTCCACTTT.

The chain carries TRBV7-2 and TRBJ2-5, with 7 bases that match TRBD2. The junction had 7 bases not matched to a gene; V was cut back by 6 bases and J by 3 bases. CDR3 length equals 14 residues. The V gene's germline CDR1 is SGHTA and CDR2 FQGNSA. This CDR3 is CASRTTGGKETQYF. Written as DNA, the CDR3 is TGTGCCAGCAGAACCACGGGGGGTAAAGAGACCCAGTACTTC.

This clonotype was observed many times. The chain employs TRBV2 and TRBJ1-6; D is ambiguous. V lost 4 bases, J lost 11 bases, and 9 bases lay in between. The CDR3 totals 12 residues. Germline CDR1 reads SNHLY; CDR2 reads FYNNEI. CDR3 sequence reads: CASSAPEAPLHF. The CDR3 region has the DNA TGTGCCAGCAGTGCCCCAGAAGCACCCCTCCACTTT.

This clonotype came up many times. This chain connects TRBV25-1 to TRBJ1-6; weak D call: TRBD1 (5 bases). The CDR3 sequence is 14 residues long. Trimming removed 1 base at V and 5 bases at J, with 6 bases between. Germline assignment: CDR1 MGHDK and CDR2 SYGVNS. The CDR3 loop reads CASSEWGDNSPLHF. CDR3 nucleotide sequence: TGTGCCAGCAGTGAATGGGGGGATAATTCACCCCTCCACTTT. The full variable domain, with the rest looked up from reference TRBV25-1 and TRBJ1-6, is EADIYQTPRYLVIGTGKKITLECSQTMGHDKMYWYQQDPGMELHLIHYSYGVNSTEKGDLSSESTVSRIRTEHFPLTLESARPSHTSQYLCASSEWGDNSPLHFGNGTRLTVT.

This clonotype was detected many times. The chain is built from TRBV12-3 or TRBV12-4 and TRBJ1-1; 9 positions match TRBD1. Trimming at V came to 6 bases and at J to 1 base, leaving 3 bases not matched to a gene. This CDR3 is 14 amino acids long. The CDR3 loop reads CASRPDRGNTEAFF. CDR3 DNA sequence: TGTGCCAGCAGACCGGACAGGGGGAACACTGAAGCTTTCTTT.

The sample holds many counts of this clonotype. J is TRBJ2-7 and V is TRBV6-2 or TRBV6-3, with TRBD2 as a possible D gene (5 bases). CDR3 size: 14 residues. V was shortened by 6 bases and J by 1 base, with 13 bases between the two germline ends. Germline V gives CDR1 MNHEY, CDR2 SVGEGT. The CDR3 DNA reads as TGTGCCAGCAGCTACCTCGGGGTTTCCTACGAGCAGTACTTC. Protein product: CASSYLGVSYEQYF.